Below are 18 T cell receptor beta chains sequenced from a single sample in a study of Tregs in tolerant kidney transplant recipients. Produced via immunoSEQ multiplex PCR; TCRdb's table is partial and in-frame only. The specimen's table records 50,000 to 65,000 clones. The source material was CD4+ T cells from blood, sampled before the transplant. Source of these receptors: a human donor who received a combined kidney and bone marrow transplant.

Turning to this clone: The read gets to within 3 residues of the CDR3 end, and the germline J gene fills in the rest. The rearrangement joins TRBV20-1 to TRBJ2-3; TRBD2 matches 7 bases. V shed 2 bases and J 4 bases; nucleotides not matched to a gene: 12. The length of the CDR3 is 16 residues. CDR1 and CDR2 from the germline V gene are DFQATT and SNEGSKA (reference sequence). The DNA read from the CDR3 is TGCAGTGCTAGAAACCCGAGACTAGCTGGGGCAGATACG. This gives the protein CSARNPRLAGADT. The whole CDR3 sequence is CSARNPRLAGADTQYF.

In regard to this clone: The missing CDR3 end, 3 residues past where the read stops, is filled in from the germline J gene. The chain has TRBV18 and TRBJ1-2; perhaps TRBD1 as D (5 bases). The CDR3 spans 12 residues. The germline gives CDR1 KGHSH, CDR2 LQKENI. The V and J ends lost 6 bases and 3 bases respectively, with 8 bases between them. CDR3 protein: CASSQGYYGYTF. CDR3 bases read: TGTGCCAGCTCGCAGGGATACTATGGC.

A remark on this clone: The DNA ends 3 residues before the CDR3 does, and the rest of the CDR3 is filled in from the germline J gene. This chain links TRBV30 with TRBJ1-1, with D unresolved. Trimming took off 5 bases at V and 5 bases at J, with 15 bases between the two ends. The length of the CDR3 is 13 residues. From germline, CDR1 is GTSNPN and CDR2 SVGIG (reference sequence). The CDR3 protein is CAWGGGLRTEAFF. CDR3 DNA, as far as it was read: TGTGCCTGGGGTGGTGGGCTAAGGACTGAA.

Concerning this clone itself: The read terminates 3 residues before the CDR3 end, so the remaining end is supplied by the germline J gene. V gene TRBV19 combines with J gene TRBJ1-5; possible D gene TRBD1, 5 bases. Germline CDR1 LNHDA, CDR2 SQIVND (reference sequence). Between the trimmed V and J ends, which lost 1 base and 2 bases, there was a span of 15 bases. This CDR3 has 17 residues. The DNA read from the CDR3 is TGTGCCAGTAGTATAGGTGGTGCAGGGCTCCGCAATCAGCCC. Amino acid sequence: CASSIGGAGLRNQP. From start to end, the CDR3 is CASSIGGAGLRNQPQHF. Full variable domain (remainder filled in from reference TRBV19 and TRBJ1-5): DGGITQSPKYLFRKEGQNVTLSCEQNLNHDAMYWYRQDPGQGLRLIYYSQIVNDFQKGDIAEGYSVSREKKESFPLTVTSAQKNPTAFYLCASSIGGAGLRNQPQHFGDGTRLSIL.

Concerning this clone: The read ends 3 residues early relative to the CDR3; the germline J gene fills the gap. The rearrangement joins TRBV7-8 to TRBJ1-2; D is possibly TRBD1 (6 bases). The V end lost 2 bases, the J end lost 4 bases, and 14 bases lay between the germline ends. The CDR3 consists of 15 residues. Germline V CDR1 and CDR2: SGHVS, FQNEAQ. CDR3 loop: CASSLPGTSTYGYTF. The sequenced part of the CDR3 DNA is TGTGCCAGCAGCTTACCCGGGACAAGTACCTATGGC.

As concerns this clone: The read ends 3 residues shy of where the CDR3 ends; the end is completed using the germline J gene. The chain joins TRBV7-6 to TRBJ1-6; D is undetermined. V dropped 2 bases and J dropped 1 base, with 12 bases sitting between them. From germline, CDR1 is SGHVS and CDR2 FNYEAQ. The CDR3 extends over 17 amino acids. The chain's CDR3 is CASSLHPPGSYNSPLHF. The DNA read from the CDR3 is TGTGCCAGCAGCTTACACCCCCCAGGTTCCTATAATTCACCC.

Comments on this clone: The read stops 3 residues short of the end of the CDR3; the missing end is completed from the germline J gene. The chain joins TRBV7-9 to TRBJ2-2, with a weak D call TRBD1 (5 bases). The CDR3 consists of 14 residues. The germline gives CDR1 SEHNR, CDR2 FQNEAQ (reference sequence). V shed 4 bases and J shed 7 bases, with 13 bases lying between them. This chain's CDR3 is CASSSRTIIGELFF. The part of the CDR3 DNA that was read is TGTGCCAGCAGCTCCCGGACAATCATCGGGGAG.

As concerns this clone: Coverage ceases 3 residues before the CDR3 finishes, and the germline J gene fills in the end. The gene calls are TRBV5-1 and TRBJ1-2; D is ambiguous. The V end lost 4 bases, the J end lost 4 bases, and 14 bases lay between the germline ends. The CDR3 loop spans 14 amino acids. Germline values: CDR1 SGHRS, CDR2 YFSETQ. This CDR3 is CASSPDQVGYGYTF. The CDR3 bases that were read are TGCGCCAGCAGCCCCGACCAGGTTGGCTATGGC.

The CDR3 spells CASTLRGTQETQYF. Partial CDR3 DNA: TGTGCCAGCACCCTACGCGGCACTCAAGAGACC. The chain recombines TRBV7-2 with TRBJ2-5; D remains unclear. Sequencing ends 3 residues short of the CDR3 end; the germline J gene provides the rest. The V end lost 7 bases, the J end lost 2 bases, and 14 bases lay between the germline ends. The germline V gene has CDR1 SGHTA and CDR2 FQGNSA. The CDR3 is 14 residues long.

Details on this clone: The CDR3 end lies 3 residues beyond the end of the read and is filled in from the germline J gene. The chain carries TRBV7-9 and TRBJ2-5, with 7 bases that match TRBD1. V shed 5 bases, J shed 5 bases, and the junction held 11 bases outside the gene matches. CDR3 length: 15 residues. Germline assignment: CDR1 SEHNR and CDR2 FQNEAQ (reference sequence). The sequenced CDR3 bases are TGTGCCAGCAGCCCCTCGGGGAAGGGGGCCGAGACC. It encodes CASSPSGKGAET. The entire CDR3 protein is CASSPSGKGAETQYF.

With respect to this clone: With the read ending 3 residues before the CDR3 end, the germline J gene is used to fill in that end. The chain couples TRBV19 to TRBJ1-1; D unclear. V shed 3 bases and J shed 1 base, with 9 bases lying between them. Per germline, CDR1 LNHDA and CDR2 SQIVND (reference sequence). CDR3 size: 14 residues. CDR3 sequence reads: CASSMTTANTEAFF. The covered CDR3 bases are TGTGCCAGTAGTATGACGACTGCGAACACTGAA.

On this clone itself: The CDR3 goes on 3 residues after the read ends, and that part is filled in from the germline J gene. The V and J genes are TRBV20-1 and TRBJ2-3; TRBD2 aligns across 7 bases. Per germline, CDR1 DFQATT and CDR2 SNEGSKA (reference sequence). The CDR3 is 13 amino acids. J gave up 1 base and V 6 bases, and 4 bases lay outside the gene matches. The CDR3 DNA, read in part, is TGCAGTGCCCCAAGCGGGGGCACAGATACG. It is translated as CSAPSGGTDT. The CDR3 as a whole reads CSAPSGGTDTQYF.

As concerns this clone: The missing CDR3 end, 3 residues past where the read stops, is filled in from the germline J gene. The chain combines TRBV7-2 with TRBJ2-3, with 7 bases that match TRBD2. After removal of 1 base from V and 2 bases from J, the junction contained 3 bases not matched to a gene. CDR3 length: 15 residues. Germline V gives CDR1 SGHTA, CDR2 FQGNSA. The CDR3 loop is CASSLVLAATDTQYF. The CDR3 bases that were read are TGTGCCAGCAGCTTAGTCCTAGCGGCCACAGATACG.

Concerning this clone: The read ends 3 residues shy of where the CDR3 ends; the end is completed using the germline J gene. The V call is TRBV7-2, the J call TRBJ2-5; 11 positions match TRBD1. This CDR3 has 16 residues. Trimming took 0 bases from V and 6 from J; bases not matched to a gene: 6. CDR1 and CDR2 (germline): SGHTA, FQGNSA. This chain's CDR3 is CASSLADRGRGKTQYF. CDR3 DNA (partial): TGTGCCAGCAGCTTAGCGGACAGGGGGCGCGGGAAGACC.

For this clone: The sequenced fragment ends 3 residues before the CDR3 boundary, so the rest is inferred from the germline J gene. The chain carries TRBV7-9 and TRBJ1-3; D possibly corresponds to TRBD1 (5 bases). From germline, CDR1 is SEHNR and CDR2 FQNEAQ (reference sequence). The CDR3 loop spans 14 amino acids. Trimming shortened V by 5 bases and J by 0 bases, and 8 bases separated the two germline ends. CDR3 DNA (partial): TGTGCCAGCAGCCGGGGGGACTCTGGAAACACC. It translates to CASSRGDSGNT. The CDR3, in full, reads CASSRGDSGNTIYF.

Comments on this clone: Read data end 3 residues before the CDR3 end; the end is taken from the germline J gene. The chain couples TRBV2 to TRBJ2-2; D remains unclear. Trimming removed 4 bases from V and 6 bases from J, with 12 bases in between. Looked up from germline, CDR1 is SNHLY and CDR2 is FYNNEI. CDR3 length equals 14 residues. Here the CDR3 reads CASSANSRSGELFF. CDR3 bases read: TGTGCCAGCAGTGCGAACAGTAGATCCGGGGAG. Complete variable domain (other parts from reference TRBV2 and TRBJ2-2): EPEVTQTPSHQVTQMGQEVILRCVPISNHLYFYWYRQILGQKVEFLVSFYNNEISEKSEIFDDQFSVERPDGSNFTLKIRSTKLEDSAMYFCASSANSRSGELFFGEGSRLTVL.

A remark on this clone: The missing CDR3 end, 3 residues past where the read stops, is filled in from the germline J gene. V is TRBV29-1 and J is TRBJ1-1; D ambiguous. This CDR3 has 12 amino acids. V shed 2 bases and J shed 5 bases, with 9 bases lying between them. Germline CDR1 is SQVTM and CDR2 is ANQGSEA. Incomplete CDR3 DNA: TGCAGCGTTGAACGGGGTCGGACTGAA. Encoded protein: CSVERGRTE. The whole CDR3 protein reads CSVERGRTEAFF.

Comments on this clone: Sequencing ends 3 residues short of the CDR3 end; the germline J gene provides the rest. The chain joins TRBV7-2 to TRBJ1-6; D is unresolved. The CDR3 consists of 14 residues. Germline CDR1 is SGHTA and CDR2 is FQGNSA. Trimming removed 4 bases from V and 4 bases from J, with 8 bases in between. The CDR3: CASSSFTYNSPLHF. Partial CDR3 DNA: TGTGCCAGCAGCTCATTCACATATAATTCACCC. Full variable domain (outside the CDR3, taken from reference TRBV7-2 and TRBJ1-6): GAGVSQSPSNKVTEKGKDVELRCDPISGHTALYWYRQSLGQGLEFLIYFQGNSAPDKSGLPSDRFSAERTGGSVSTLTIQRTQQEDSAVYLCASSSFTYNSPLHFGNGTRLTVT.